This T cell receptor (beta chain) is drawn from a study of blood T cell repertoires in COVID-19. Study context: There were acute and convalescent COVID-19 samples, and they came from the United States, Italy and Spain. PBMCs, B-cell-depleted T cells, or T cells provided the cDNA or gDNA that made up the material.

This clone was found a few times. Original data processing: The assay estimated nucleated cells by amplifying reference gene primers. The method was immunoSEQ multiplex PCR; TCRdb's version includes in-frame clones alone and lacks a portion of them. The V and J calls and clone size are taken from that table; D and trimming were inferred from the DNA. The data hold some 64,000 clones, with 70% to 85% observed a single time. This CDR3 is 13 amino acids long. The germline gives CDR1 SNHLY, CDR2 FYNNEI. The V and J ends lost 4 bases and 6 bases respectively, with 7 bases between them. Sequencing was performed on peripheral blood. The gene calls are TRBV2 and TRBJ1-6, with D uncertain. This TCR was sampled from an elderly woman with active or convalescent COVID-19. The CDR3 nucleotides read TGTGCCAGCAGTGGTGAGCGTAATTCACCCCTCCACTTT. It translates to CASSGERNSPLHF.